The clone carrying this TCR beta chain was seen many times. Antigen specificity is unknown. This sample was included in a study of T cells in Graves' hyperthyroidism and ophthalmopathy. The germline V and J ends were trimmed by 6 bases and 6 bases, with 8 bases remaining between them. The CDR3 sequence is 12 residues long. CDR1 and CDR2 from the germline V gene are SEHNR and FQNEAQ (reference sequence). It was RNA transcripts that yielded the amplified TCR beta CDR3 regions. First-round RT-PCR with HTBI primers amplified the TCR CDR3 region. TCRdb reprocessed the multiplex PCR reads with MiXCR, giving one entry per CDR3 protein. This table holds 500,000 to 800,000 distinct CDR3 sequences, roughly 14% found once. Ophthalmopathy cases scored 3 or more on the Clinical Activity Score and 4 or more on NOSPECS grade, with duration below 3 months. General observations from the study: Ophthalmopathy got predicted by the model a median about 6.7 months before its onset.

The sequenced sample was blood. This sequence joins TRBV7-9 and TRBJ2-2, with a possible D match to TRBD1 (6 bases). The receptor comes from a woman in her forties or fifties with Graves' ophthalmopathy. CDR3 loop: CASRQGPGELFF. The DNA for the CDR3 is TGTGCCAGCAGACAGGGTCCCGGGGAGCTGTTTTTT. The full variable domain, completed using reference TRBV7-9 and TRBJ2-2, is DTGVSQNPRHKITKRGQNVTFRCDPISEHNRLYWYRQTLGQGPEFLTYFQNEAQLEKSRLLSDRFSAERPKGSFSTLEIQRTEQGDSAMYLCASRQGPGELFFGEGSRLTVL.